The clone carrying this T cell receptor beta chain was detected ten times or more. This sample stems from a study of human T cells and chemical hapten exposure. With 5 bases clipped from V and 4 bases from J, the junction kept 0 bases outside the gene matches. CDR1 is LGHNT, CDR2 FRNRAP, per germline. The CDR3 runs 12 residues. TCRdb reprocessed the RACE reads via MiXCR and lists one record per CDR3 protein. The sample consists of a few hundred thousand distinct CDR3 sequences, approximately 5.1% of them appearing once. As to time point: patch test 1, 2 weeks after DPC sensitization. The treatment here: therapeutic diphenylcyclopropenone sensitization with weekly scalp DPC.

V usage is TRBV12-5 and J usage is TRBJ1-1; TRBD1 matches at 8 bases. The receptor was derived from a woman aged 50 to 65 with alopecia areata. Some clones in this sample may be carry-over from other donors' samples. The specimen comprised whole blood, sampled in connection with sensitization to the hapten diphenylcyclopropenone (DPC). The CDR3 region has the DNA TGTGCTAGTGGTACAGGGGGCACTGAAGCTTTCTTT. It translates to CASGTGGTEAFF.